The next 22 T cell receptor beta chains were all read from a single sample in a study of CD4+ T cells in melanoma. Repertoires were generated with immunoSEQ multiplex PCR, while TCRdb's copy carries only in-frame clones and drops some. The sample lists about 110,000 clones; around 92% were seen once. Material: peripheral blood. The origin of the receptors is a human donor with melanoma.

This rearrangement joins TRBV9 to TRBJ2-7; 11 bases fit TRBD2. Trimming took 4 bases from V and 1 from J; bases not matched to a gene: 7. This CDR3 is 16 amino acids long. Germline V gene data show CDR1 as SGDLS and CDR2 as YYNGEE. The CDR3 DNA sequence: TGTGCCAGCAGCCCAAGGGGACTAGCGGATTCCTACGAGCAGTACTTC. It specifies CASSPRGLADSYEQYF.

The V and J genes are TRBV19 and TRBJ1-1; D is possibly TRBD1 (6 bases). Per germline, CDR1 LNHDA and CDR2 SQIVND (reference sequence). This CDR3 comprises 13 residues. Trimming left V 5 bases short and J 10 bases short, with 17 bases between. The chain's CDR3 is CASSPPRGQGAFF. CDR3 nucleotides: TGTGCCAGTAGTCCCCCGAGGGGACAAGGAGCTTTCTTT.

The chain links TRBV11-3 to TRBJ2-5; possibly TRBD1 or TRBD2 for D (5 bases each). Trimming stripped 1 base from V and 5 bases from J, with 17 bases between. Germline lookup yields CDR1 SGHNT and CDR2 YENEEA. This CDR3 comprises 16 residues. The CDR3 sequence: CASSLGNIGTEETQYF. CDR3 nucleotides: TGTGCCAGCAGCTTAGGCAACATAGGGACCGAGGAGACCCAGTACTTC.

This clone was found once. The V call is TRBV4-2, the J call TRBJ2-1, with no clear D. Germline CDR1 is LGHNA and CDR2 is YNFKEQ. The length of the CDR3 is 12 residues. V was clipped by 2 bases and J by 3 bases, with 2 bases between them. CDR3 nucleotides: TGTGCCAGCAGCCAACACTACAATGAGCAGTTCTTC. This sequence encodes CASSQHYNEQFF.

V usage is TRBV9 and J usage is TRBJ2-1, with 13 bases matching TRBD2. Germline V gene lookup returns CDR1 SGDLS and CDR2 YYNGEE. The CDR3 consists of 18 residues. Trimming removed 0 bases from V and 5 bases from J; junction bases left unmatched: 8. The CDR3 region has the DNA TGTGCCAGCAGCGTAGCCCCCACTAGCGGGAGGGTTGACAATGAGCAGTTCTTC. This codes for CASSVAPTSGRVDNEQFF.

V usage is TRBV6-6 and J usage is TRBJ2-5; TRBD1 is a possible D gene (5 bases). Germline V gives CDR1 MNHNY, CDR2 SVGAGI (reference sequence). The CDR3 has 13 residues. Trimming took off 5 bases at V and 2 bases at J, with 9 bases between the two ends. CDR3 protein: CASSGHRQETQYF. As DNA, the CDR3 is TGTGCCAGCAGTGGACACCGGCAAGAGACCCAGTACTTC.

The CDR3 nucleotides read TGTGCCAGCAGCCAGCCGGGACAGGGGAAGGATGGCTACACCTTC. Its translation is CASSQPGQGKDGYTF. The gene calls are TRBV7-8 and TRBJ1-2; 10 bases line up with TRBD1. The CDR3 spans 15 residues. After removal of 5 bases from V and 6 bases from J, the junction contained 9 bases not matched to a gene. Germline V CDR1 and CDR2: SGHVS, FQNEAQ.

This sequence joins TRBV6-6 and TRBJ1-4; D is possibly TRBD1 (5 bases). This CDR3 is 16 amino acids long. The V end was cut by 0 bases, the J end by 4 bases, with 12 bases between. The germline V gene encodes CDR1 MNHNY and CDR2 SVGAGI (reference sequence). The CDR3 sequence: CASSYSGQDINEKLFF. The CDR3 region has the DNA TGTGCCAGCAGTTACTCGGGGCAGGATATTAATGAAAAACTGTTTTTT.

CDR3 DNA sequence: TGTGCCAGCAGTTTAGGCCCCGGGGGGGCCTATGGCTACACCTTC. This gives the protein CASSLGPGGAYGYTF. This chain links TRBV28 with TRBJ1-2; possibly TRBD1 for D (6 bases). V gave up 2 bases and J gave up 4 bases, with 14 bases separating them. The CDR3 length is 15 residues. From germline, CDR1 is MDHEN and CDR2 SYDVKM.

The chain combines TRBV5-1 with TRBJ1-1; 10 bases fit TRBD1. V gave up 0 bases and J gave up 7 bases; unmatched junction bases: 3. Germline CDR1 SGHRS, CDR2 YFSETQ. The CDR3 extends over 14 amino acids. The CDR3 nucleotides read TGCGCCAGCAGCTTGGGACAGGGGGCCTTTGAAGCTTTCTTT. Its protein product is CASSLGQGAFEAFF.

This clone was seen a single time. V usage is TRBV28 and J usage is TRBJ2-1; D remains ambiguous. V lost 8 bases and J 2 bases, leaving 13 bases between the germline ends. Germline V gene data show CDR1 as MDHEN and CDR2 as SYDVKM. This CDR3 comprises 14 residues. The CDR3 loop is CASSPRAAYNEQFF. The CDR3 coding sequence is TGTGCCAGCTCCCCTCGGGCAGCCTACAATGAGCAGTTCTTC.

The rearrangement uses TRBV4-3 and TRBJ2-7; 9 nucleotides line up with TRBD2. V shed 4 bases, J shed 4 bases, and the junction held 14 bases outside the gene matches. This CDR3 region has 17 residues. From germline, CDR1 is LGHNA and CDR2 YSLEER. This CDR3 is CASSPPLGLAGKYEQYF. As DNA, the CDR3 is TGCGCCAGCAGCCCCCCTCTGGGGCTAGCGGGAAAATACGAGCAGTACTTC.

This chain uses TRBV2 with TRBJ1-5, with 8 nucleotides matching TRBD1. The CDR3 spans 17 residues. V lost 1 base, J lost 1 base, and 6 bases stayed unmatched. Germline lookup yields CDR1 SNHLY and CDR2 FYNNEI. In DNA form, the CDR3 reads TGTGCCAGCAGTGAAGAGGACAGGGTATGGAGCAATCAGCCCCAGCATTTT. It encodes CASSEEDRVWSNQPQHF.

This clone appeared a few times. V is TRBV28 and J is TRBJ1-2; D gene unclear. The V gene's germline CDR1 is MDHEN and CDR2 SYDVKM. V was cut by 2 bases and J by 3 bases, with 7 bases left in between. The CDR3 loop spans 13 amino acids. CDR3 bases: TGTGCCAGCAGTTTAAAGACACACTATGGCTACACCTTC. It codes for CASSLKTHYGYTF.

V gene TRBV7-9 combines with J gene TRBJ2-7; D is unclear. V lost 5 bases and J 0 bases, leaving 11 bases between the germline ends. The CDR3 consists of 14 residues. Germline V gives CDR1 SEHNR, CDR2 FQNEAQ (reference sequence). The CDR3 region is CASSQMASSYEQYF. In nucleotides, the CDR3 is TGTGCCAGCAGCCAAATGGCCAGCTCCTACGAGCAGTACTTC.

The CDR3 protein is CASSLWVDTEAFF. CDR3 bases: TGTGCCAGCAGCTTATGGGTGGACACTGAAGCTTTCTTT. V usage is TRBV7-2 and J usage is TRBJ1-1; D not resolved. Trimming left V 2 bases short and J 3 bases short, with 7 bases between. CDR1 and CDR2 from the germline V gene are SGHTA and FQGNSA. This CDR3 comprises 13 residues.

This sequence joins TRBV5-1 and TRBJ1-1; D unclear. Trimming cost V 5 bases and J 4 bases, with 15 bases left between them. The CDR3 consists of 14 residues. Germline V lookup: CDR1 SGHRS, CDR2 YFSETQ. The CDR3 reads CASRAQGGSTEAFF. The CDR3 nucleotides are TGCGCCAGCAGGGCCCAAGGAGGGAGCACTGAAGCTTTCTTT. The variable domain in full, completed from reference TRBV5-1 and TRBJ1-1, reads KAGVTQTPRYLIKTRGQQVTLSCSPISGHRSVSWYQQTPGQGLQFLFEYFSETQRNKGNFPGRFSGRQFSNSRSEMNVSTLELGDSALYLCASRAQGGSTEAFFGQGTRLTVV.

CDR3 DNA: TGTGCCAGCACCCTGAAATGGAACACTGAAGCTTTCTTT. This sequence encodes CASTLKWNTEAFF. This rearrangement joins TRBV21-1 to TRBJ1-1. TRBV21-1 counts as a pseudogene. CDR3 length: 13 amino acids.

This clone came up once. The chain joins TRBV7-2 to TRBJ1-6; D unresolved. The CDR3 loop spans 14 amino acids. V lost 2 bases and J lost 5, with 7 bases in between. Germline V gene lookup returns CDR1 SGHTA and CDR2 FQGNSA. As DNA, the CDR3 is TGTGCCAGCAGCTTAAGGGTCGATAATTCACCCCTCCACTTT. This sequence encodes CASSLRVDNSPLHF.

V is TRBV20-1 and J is TRBJ2-1; no reliable D call. Germline assignment: CDR1 DFQATT and CDR2 SNEGSKA (reference sequence). The ends were cut back, 5 bases at V and 10 bases at J, with 12 bases in the middle. The CDR3 has 11 residues. CDR3 residues: CSAVRFGEQFF. The CDR3 DNA follows: TGCAGTGCTGTGAGGTTTGGAGAGCAGTTCTTC.

The chain combines TRBV4-1 with TRBJ2-5; 7 bases fit TRBD2. Germline V gene data show CDR1 as MGHRA and CDR2 as YSYEKL. V lost 2 bases to trimming and J lost 3 bases; unmatched junction nucleotides: 15. The CDR3 is made up of 18 amino acids. In nucleotides, the CDR3 is TGCGCCAGCAGCCAACGGGGGAGGGGTGCTATAGGGGAAGAGACCCAGTACTTC. It is translated as CASSQRGRGAIGEETQYF.

CDR3 in amino acids: CASSYQTGAETEAFF. The CDR3 DNA follows: TGTGCCAGCAGTTATCAGACAGGGGCAGAAACTGAAGCTTTCTTT. The rearrangement uses TRBV6-5 and TRBJ1-1, with 8 bases lining up with TRBD1. Germline CDR1 MNHEY, CDR2 SVGAGI. The CDR3 extends over 15 amino acids. Unmatched junction bases numbered 8, after V lost 3 bases and J lost 5 bases.